This is a list of T cell receptor beta chains from one sample in a study of identical twins. TCRdb re-derived calls from the 5' RACE reads in MiXCR, one entry per CDR3 protein. The table shows under 800,000 distinct CDR3 sequences, with approximately 21% occurring only once. This same sample was also taken into another study, of T cells expressing NK-cell markers.

Input material: PBMCs. The receptors originated from a woman aged 18 to 35 in good health. Each CDR3 is given with its conserved first and last residue. A D gene is named only where the DNA matches it firmly. The listing skips clone size in some rows; elsewhere it reads once, few, many or a size class.

D gene: TRBD2; clone size: -; J gene: TRBJ2-3; V gene: TRBV20-1; CDR3 DNA: TGCAGTACCGGGCTAGCGGGGGGGGCAAATACGCAGTATTTT; CDR3 protein: CSTGLAGGANTQYF
D gene: -; clone size: few; J gene: TRBJ1-6; V gene: TRBV6-1; CDR3 DNA: TGTGCCAGCACCAACCGGGACGGGAATTCACCCCTCCACTTT; CDR3 protein: CASTNRDGNSPLHF
D gene: -; clone size: few; J gene: TRBJ1-5; V gene: TRBV27; CDR3 DNA: TGTGCCAGCCGCAATGGATGGGGGGGACAGCATTTT; CDR3 protein: CASRNGWGGQHF
D gene: TRBD2; clone size: few; J gene: TRBJ2-5; V gene: TRBV5-1; CDR3 DNA: TGCGCCAGCAGCTTCTCGGGGACTAGCGGAGAGACCCAGTACTTC; CDR3 protein: CASSFSGTSGETQYF
D gene: -; clone size: few; J gene: TRBJ2-3; V gene: TRBV20-1; CDR3 DNA: TGCAGTGCCAAGACCACAGATACGCAGTATTTT; CDR3 protein: CSAKTTDTQYF
D gene: TRBD1; clone size: many; J gene: TRBJ2-5; V gene: TRBV20-1; CDR3 DNA: TGCAGTGCTGGGACAGGGAAGACCCAGTACTTC; CDR3 protein: CSAGTGKTQYF
D gene: TRBD1; clone size: once; J gene: TRBJ1-5; V gene: TRBV30; CDR3 DNA: TGTGCCTGGAGTGCCGGGACAGGGTACGGCAATCAGCCCCAGCATTTT; CDR3 protein: CAWSAGTGYGNQPQHF
D gene: TRBD2; clone size: -; J gene: TRBJ2-1; V gene: TRBV30; CDR3 DNA: TGTGCCTGGAGGCTTGATAGCGGGAGTTTCGATGAGCAGTTCTTC; CDR3 protein: CAWRLDSGSFDEQFF
D gene: TRBD2; clone size: -; J gene: TRBJ2-2; V gene: TRBV6-5; CDR3 DNA: TGTGCCAGCAGTTACTCGGGGGCGGGGGGCTCTGTCACCGGGGAGCTGTTTTTT; CDR3 protein: CASSYSGAGGSVTGELFF
D gene: TRBD2; clone size: -; J gene: TRBJ2-3; V gene: TRBV20-1; CDR3 DNA: TGCAGTGCTAGCCCCTCTAGCGGGTATTTAAAGGACACAGATACGCAGTATTTT; CDR3 protein: CSASPSSGYLKDTDTQYF
D gene: TRBD1; clone size: few; J gene: TRBJ1-1; V gene: TRBV6-1; CDR3 DNA: TGTGCCAGCAGTCCCTCCGCCGGCAAGGGACAGGGGGACACTGAAGCTTTCTTT; CDR3 protein: CASSPSAGKGQGDTEAFF
D gene: -; clone size: -; J gene: TRBJ2-5; V gene: TRBV7-9; CDR3 DNA: TGTGCCAGCAGCGGAGATCACCTTGAAGAGACCCAGTACTTC; CDR3 protein: CASSGDHLEETQYF
D gene: -; clone size: few; J gene: TRBJ2-2; V gene: TRBV20-1; CDR3 DNA: TGCAGTGCTAGGCAGCCCGGGGCCGGGGAGCTGTTTTTT; CDR3 protein: CSARQPGAGELFF
D gene: -; clone size: -; J gene: TRBJ2-3; V gene: TRBV12-3/TRBV12-4; CDR3 DNA: TGTGCCAGCAGTTGTTCGTGGGGCACGCAGTATTTT; CDR3 protein: CASSCSWGTQYF
D gene: -; clone size: -; J gene: TRBJ2-1; V gene: TRBV12-3/TRBV12-4; CDR3 DNA: TGTGCCAGCAGTTTCCCCCCCCGGGGTGAGCAGTTCTTC; CDR3 protein: CASSFPPRGEQFF
D gene: -; clone size: -; J gene: TRBJ2-7; V gene: TRBV20-1; CDR3 DNA: TGCAGTGCTGGGAACCACAGGGACTCCTACGAGCAGTACTTC; CDR3 protein: CSAGNHRDSYEQYF
D gene: TRBD1; clone size: -; J gene: TRBJ2-1; V gene: TRBV10-3; CDR3 DNA: TGTGCCATCAGTGATGTGAACAGGGGCCTGGAGTATGAGCAGTTCTTC; CDR3 protein: CAISDVNRGLEYEQFF
D gene: -; clone size: -; J gene: TRBJ1-2; V gene: TRBV18; CDR3 DNA: TGTGCCAGCTCACCACCCGGACAGAAATTTGGCTACACCTTC; CDR3 protein: CASSPPGQKFGYTF
D gene: -; clone size: few; J gene: TRBJ2-3; V gene: TRBV11-2; CDR3 DNA: TGTGCCAGCAGCTTAGTAACGACCCCAGCCAGGTATAGCACAGATACGCAGTATTTT; CDR3 protein: CASSLVTTPARYSTDTQYF
D gene: TRBD1; clone size: -; J gene: TRBJ1-2; V gene: TRBV6-2/TRBV6-3; CDR3 DNA: TGTGCCAGCAGTTACTCGATGGCCCGGACAGGGTGGGATGGCTACACCTTC; CDR3 protein: CASSYSMARTGWDGYTF
D gene: -; clone size: -; J gene: TRBJ2-7; V gene: TRBV5-1; CDR3 DNA: TGCGCCAGCAGCTTGGAATGGGGGAGTGGTTACGAGCAGTACTTC; CDR3 protein: CASSLEWGSGYEQYF
D gene: TRBD1; clone size: many; J gene: TRBJ1-1; V gene: TRBV12-3/TRBV12-4; CDR3 DNA: TGTGCCAGCAGTTTTGAGGGGGCAAAGAGGGCTGAAGCTTTCTTT; CDR3 protein: CASSFEGAKRAEAFF
D gene: TRBD2; clone size: few; J gene: TRBJ2-7; V gene: TRBV10-2; CDR3 DNA: TGCGCCAGCAAAAAGGGACTAGCGGATGATTACGAGCAGTACTTC; CDR3 protein: CASKKGLADDYEQYF
D gene: -; clone size: few; J gene: TRBJ2-1; V gene: TRBV9; CDR3 DNA: TGTGCCAGCAGCGTCCTAGACTGGAATGAGCAGTTCTTC; CDR3 protein: CASSVLDWNEQFF
D gene: TRBD1; clone size: few; J gene: TRBJ2-3; V gene: TRBV7-2; CDR3 DNA: TGTGCCAGCAGCTTAGATCAGGGGGCTGGAGATACGCAGTATTTT; CDR3 protein: CASSLDQGAGDTQYF
D gene: TRBD2; clone size: many; J gene: TRBJ2-1; V gene: TRBV6-4; CDR3 DNA: TGTGCCAGCAGTGACTCACTAGCGGGGGGCAATGAGCAGTTCTTC; CDR3 protein: CASSDSLAGGNEQFF
D gene: -; clone size: few; J gene: TRBJ2-6; V gene: TRBV20-1; CDR3 DNA: TGCAGTGCTAGGCAAGGGGCGAATGGGGCCAACGTCCTGACTTTC; CDR3 protein: CSARQGANGANVLTF
D gene: -; clone size: few; J gene: TRBJ2-1; V gene: TRBV11-3; CDR3 DNA: TGTGCCAGCGGGCGGGACTCCAAATCCAATGAGCAGTTCTTC; CDR3 protein: CASGRDSKSNEQFF
D gene: -; clone size: -; J gene: TRBJ1-1; V gene: TRBV12-3/TRBV12-4; CDR3 DNA: TGTGCCAGCAGTTTAAGGGCAGCATACCGGGGGACTGAAGCTTTCTTT; CDR3 protein: CASSLRAAYRGTEAFF
D gene: -; clone size: -; J gene: TRBJ1-4; V gene: TRBV20-1; CDR3 DNA: TGCAGTGCTATCGGGGCTCGAGGTGAAAAACTGTTTTTT; CDR3 protein: CSAIGARGEKLFF
D gene: TRBD2; clone size: -; J gene: TRBJ2-1; V gene: TRBV12-3/TRBV12-4; CDR3 DNA: TGTGCCAGCACCCGAGGGGCTAGCGGGAGTTACAATGAGCAGTTCTTC; CDR3 protein: CASTRGASGSYNEQFF
D gene: -; clone size: -; J gene: TRBJ2-3; V gene: TRBV24-1; CDR3 DNA: TGTGCCACCGGGGGGGACACCACAGATACGCAGTATTTT; CDR3 protein: CATGGDTTDTQYF
D gene: TRBD2; clone size: few; J gene: TRBJ2-1; V gene: TRBV29-1; CDR3 DNA: TGCAGCGTAGGGACTACCGAATACAATGAGCAGTTCTTC; CDR3 protein: CSVGTTEYNEQFF
D gene: -; clone size: many; J gene: TRBJ1-5; V gene: TRBV6-5; CDR3 DNA: TGTGCCAGCAGTTACTACCGGACAAGGAATCAGCCCCAGCATTTT; CDR3 protein: CASSYYRTRNQPQHF
D gene: TRBD2; clone size: few; J gene: TRBJ2-3; V gene: TRBV27; CDR3 DNA: TGTGCCAGCAGTCCCGGCCTAGCGGAACTCCCAGATACGCAGTATTTT; CDR3 protein: CASSPGLAELPDTQYF
D gene: -; clone size: few; J gene: TRBJ2-2; V gene: TRBV24-1; CDR3 DNA: TGTGCCACCAGTGAGCACACCGGAGGGGAGCTGTTTTTT; CDR3 protein: CATSEHTGGELFF
D gene: TRBD2; clone size: -; J gene: TRBJ2-7; V gene: TRBV28; CDR3 DNA: TGTGCCAGCAGTCCTGCTTCAGCGGGAGGGCGAGACGAGCAGTACTTC; CDR3 protein: CASSPASAGGRDEQYF
D gene: -; clone size: few; J gene: TRBJ2-7; V gene: TRBV29-1; CDR3 DNA: TGCAGCGCAGGCGGGCACCGGGACAAATGGAGTGAGCAGTACTTC; CDR3 protein: CSAGGHRDKWSEQYF
D gene: TRBD1; clone size: -; J gene: TRBJ1-1; V gene: TRBV5-6; CDR3 DNA: TGTGCCAGCAGCACGGGACAGAGGGGGCTACCGAACACTGAAGCTTTCTTT; CDR3 protein: CASSTGQRGLPNTEAFF
D gene: -; clone size: many; J gene: TRBJ2-1; V gene: TRBV6-2/TRBV6-3; CDR3 DNA: TGTGCCAGCCAGGTCGGGGTGGGTGAGCAGTTCTTC; CDR3 protein: CASQVGVGEQFF